This T cell receptor (beta chain) was documented in a study of neurological immune-mediated disorders. Study-wide results and caveats: It was the repertoires of 18 of 34 multiple sclerosis patients that phylogenetic grouping placed in one related-CDR3 cluster, which is a possible signature.

The sorted-subset TCR libraries were prepared using about a million CD4+ or CD8+ T cells as the starting material. This CDR3 region has 16 residues. Trimming took 0 bases from V and 5 from J, leaving 15 bases between them. The germline V gene encodes CDR1 LGHNA and CDR2 YSLEER. Template-switch 5'RACE cDNA synthesis added a 10-nucleotide unique molecular identifier. Sequencing runs each yielded over 170 million TCR-beta sequences from 15-18 subjects. TCRdb ran MiXCR on the 5' RACE reads and lists one entry per CDR3 protein. This sample yields approximately 50,000 distinct CDR3 sequences, of which more than 5% are seen a single time; approximately 1.3% belongs to the top ten. This clonotype occurred many times. Its specificity is unknown.

The sample comprised CD4+ T cells from blood. This sequence originates from a woman younger than 30 with multiple sclerosis. The J gene is TRBJ2-3, the V gene TRBV4-3; a weak D match, TRBD1 (6 bases). The chain's CDR3 is CASSQDAQGLKDTQYF. Written as DNA, the CDR3 is TGCGCCAGCAGCCAAGATGCCCAGGGGCTGAAAGATACGCAGTATTTT.